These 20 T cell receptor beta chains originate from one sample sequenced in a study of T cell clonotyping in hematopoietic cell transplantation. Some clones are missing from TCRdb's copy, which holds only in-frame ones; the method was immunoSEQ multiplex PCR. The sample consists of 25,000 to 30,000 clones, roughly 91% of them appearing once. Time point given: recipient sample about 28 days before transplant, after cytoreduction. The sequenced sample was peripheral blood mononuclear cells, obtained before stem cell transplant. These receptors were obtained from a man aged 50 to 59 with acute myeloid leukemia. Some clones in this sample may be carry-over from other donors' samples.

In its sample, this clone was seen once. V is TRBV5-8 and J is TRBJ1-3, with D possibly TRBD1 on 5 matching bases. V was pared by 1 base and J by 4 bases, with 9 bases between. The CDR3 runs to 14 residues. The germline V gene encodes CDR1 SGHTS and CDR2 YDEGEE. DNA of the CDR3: TGTGCCAGCAGCTTGTGGGGGGACGGAAACACCATATATTTT. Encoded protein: CASSLWGDGNTIYF.

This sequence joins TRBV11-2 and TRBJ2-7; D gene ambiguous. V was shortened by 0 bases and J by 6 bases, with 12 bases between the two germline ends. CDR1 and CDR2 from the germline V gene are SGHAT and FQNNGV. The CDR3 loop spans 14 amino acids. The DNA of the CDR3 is TGTGCCAGCAGCTTAGAAACCGTTTACGGCGAGCAGTACTTC. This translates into CASSLETVYGEQYF. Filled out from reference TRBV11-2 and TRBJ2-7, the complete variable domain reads EAGVAQSPRYKIIEKRQSVAFWCNPISGHATLYWYQQILGQGPKLLIQFQNNGVVDDSQLPKDRFSAERLKGVDSTLKIQPAKLEDSAVYLCASSLETVYGEQYFGPGTRLTVT.

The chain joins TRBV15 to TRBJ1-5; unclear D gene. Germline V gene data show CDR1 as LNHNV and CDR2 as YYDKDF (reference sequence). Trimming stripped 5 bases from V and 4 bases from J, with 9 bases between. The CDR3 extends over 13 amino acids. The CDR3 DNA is TGTGCCACCAGCCCTGGGAGGAATCAGCCCCAGCATTTT. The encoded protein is CATSPGRNQPQHF.

CDR3 region: CASSLAVTSGGPPLYEQYF. CDR3 sequence (DNA): TGTGCCAGCAGCTTGGCCGTTACTAGCGGGGGACCTCCTTTGTACGAGCAGTACTTC. V gene TRBV5-7 combines with J gene TRBJ2-7, with 11 positions matching TRBD2. TRBV5-7 is assigned to the ORF class and has an uncertain function. V lost 0 bases to trimming and J lost 4 bases; unmatched junction nucleotides: 15. The CDR3 consists of 19 residues.

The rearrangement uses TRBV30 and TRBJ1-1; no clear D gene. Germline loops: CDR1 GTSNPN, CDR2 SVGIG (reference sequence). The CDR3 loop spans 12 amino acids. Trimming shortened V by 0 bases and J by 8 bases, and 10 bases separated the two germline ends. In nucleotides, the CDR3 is TGTGCCTGGAGTGTAAACGTGAGAGAAGCTTTCTTT. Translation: CAWSVNVREAFF.

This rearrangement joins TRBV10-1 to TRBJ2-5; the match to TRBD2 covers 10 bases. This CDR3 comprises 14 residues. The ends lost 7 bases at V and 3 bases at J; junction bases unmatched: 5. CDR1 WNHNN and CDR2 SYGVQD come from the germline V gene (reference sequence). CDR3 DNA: TGCGCCAGCAATACCCTAGCGGGAGAAGAGACCCAGTACTTC. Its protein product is CASNTLAGEETQYF.

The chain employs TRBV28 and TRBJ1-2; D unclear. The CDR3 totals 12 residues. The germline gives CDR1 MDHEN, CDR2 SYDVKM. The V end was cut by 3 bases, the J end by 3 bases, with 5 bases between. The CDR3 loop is CASSLGYYGYTF. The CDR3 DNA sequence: TGTGCCAGCAGTTTGGGGTACTATGGCTACACCTTC.

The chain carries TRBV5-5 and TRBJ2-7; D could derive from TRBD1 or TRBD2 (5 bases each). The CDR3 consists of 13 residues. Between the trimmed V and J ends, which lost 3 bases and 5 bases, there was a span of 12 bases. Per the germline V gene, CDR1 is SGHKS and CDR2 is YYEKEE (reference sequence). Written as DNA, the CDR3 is TGTGCCAGCAGCTCCGGGGCCGTCAACGAGCAGTACTTC. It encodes CASSSGAVNEQYF.

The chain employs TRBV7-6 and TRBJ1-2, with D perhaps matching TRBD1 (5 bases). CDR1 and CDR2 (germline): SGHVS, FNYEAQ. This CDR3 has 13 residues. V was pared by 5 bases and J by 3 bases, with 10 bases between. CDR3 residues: CASSLGTDYGYTF. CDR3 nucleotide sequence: TGTGCCAGCAGCCTCGGGACGGACTATGGCTACACCTTC.

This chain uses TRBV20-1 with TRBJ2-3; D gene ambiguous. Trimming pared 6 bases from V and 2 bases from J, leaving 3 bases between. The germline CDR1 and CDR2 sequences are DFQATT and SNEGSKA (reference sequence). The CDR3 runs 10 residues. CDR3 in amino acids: CSASTDTQYF. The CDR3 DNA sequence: TGCAGTGCCTCCACAGATACGCAGTATTTT.

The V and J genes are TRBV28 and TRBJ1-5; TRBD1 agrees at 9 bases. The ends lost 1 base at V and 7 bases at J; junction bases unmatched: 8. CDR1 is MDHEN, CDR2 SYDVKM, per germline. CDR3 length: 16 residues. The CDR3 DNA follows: TGTGCCAGCAGTTTATTACCGGGACAGGGCATGCAGCCCCAGCATTTT. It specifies CASSLLPGQGMQPQHF.

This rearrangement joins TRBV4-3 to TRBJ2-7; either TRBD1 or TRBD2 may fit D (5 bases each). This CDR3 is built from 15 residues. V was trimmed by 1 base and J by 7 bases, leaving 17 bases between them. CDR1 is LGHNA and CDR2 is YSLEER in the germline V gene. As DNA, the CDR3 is TGCGCCAGCAGCCAAGGGGACGGATTGGTCCGAGAGCAGTACTTC. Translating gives CASSQGDGLVREQYF.

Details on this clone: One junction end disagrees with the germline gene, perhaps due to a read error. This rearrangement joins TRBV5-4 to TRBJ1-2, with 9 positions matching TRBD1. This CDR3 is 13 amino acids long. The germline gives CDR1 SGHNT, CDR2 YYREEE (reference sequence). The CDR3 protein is CASSLGQDRGLLF. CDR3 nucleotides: TGTGCCAGCAGCTTGGGCCAGGACAGGGGTCTTCTCTTC.

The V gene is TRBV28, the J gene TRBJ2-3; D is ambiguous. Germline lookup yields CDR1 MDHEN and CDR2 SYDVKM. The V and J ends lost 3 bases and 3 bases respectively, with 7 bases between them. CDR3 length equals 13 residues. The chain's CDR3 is CASSLSATDTQYF. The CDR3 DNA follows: TGTGCCAGCAGTTTGTCAGCGACAGATACGCAGTATTTT.

The CDR3 sequence is CASSLVSGFYEQYF. CDR3 nucleotides: TGTGCCAGCAGCTTGGTCTCAGGGTTCTACGAGCAGTACTTC. The rearrangement joins TRBV5-6 to TRBJ2-7; TRBD1 might be the D (5 bases). Trimming shortened V by 0 bases and J by 3 bases, and 10 bases separated the two germline ends. Germline V gene lookup returns CDR1 SGHDT and CDR2 YYEEEE. This CDR3 has 14 residues.

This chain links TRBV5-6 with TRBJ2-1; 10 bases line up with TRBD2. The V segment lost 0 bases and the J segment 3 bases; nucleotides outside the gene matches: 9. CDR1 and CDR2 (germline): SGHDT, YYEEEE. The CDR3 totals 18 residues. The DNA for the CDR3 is TGTGCCAGCAGCTTGGCTGGGTCTAGCGGGAGTGTCTACAATGAGCAGTTCTTC. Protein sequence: CASSLAGSSGSVYNEQFF.

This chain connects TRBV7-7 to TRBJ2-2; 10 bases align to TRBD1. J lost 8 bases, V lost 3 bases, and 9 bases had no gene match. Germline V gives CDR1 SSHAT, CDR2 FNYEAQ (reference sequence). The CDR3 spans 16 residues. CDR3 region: CASSLTGGPMGGELFF. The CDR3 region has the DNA TGTGCCAGCAGCTTGACAGGGGGCCCGATGGGAGGGGAGCTGTTTTTT. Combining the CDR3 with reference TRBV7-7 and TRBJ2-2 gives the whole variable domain GAGVSQSPRYKVTKRGQDVTLRCDPISSHATLYWYQQALGQGPEFLTYFNYEAQPDKSGLPSDRFSAERPEGSISTLTIQRTEQRDSAMYRCASSLTGGPMGGELFFGEGSRLTVL.

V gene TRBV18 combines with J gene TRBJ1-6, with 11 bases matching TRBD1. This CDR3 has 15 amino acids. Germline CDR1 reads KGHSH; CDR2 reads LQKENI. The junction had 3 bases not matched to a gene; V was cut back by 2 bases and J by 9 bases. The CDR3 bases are TGTGCCAGCTCACCAGGACAGGGGGCGCGTTCACCCCTCCACTTT. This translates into CASSPGQGARSPLHF.

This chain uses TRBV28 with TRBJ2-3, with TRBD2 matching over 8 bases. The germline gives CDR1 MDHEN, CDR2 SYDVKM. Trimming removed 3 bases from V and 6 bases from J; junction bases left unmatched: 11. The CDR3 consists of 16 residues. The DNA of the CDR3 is TGTGCCAGCAGTTTTTTGGGCGGGAGGCGGAGTGATACGCAGTATTTT. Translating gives CASSFLGGRRSDTQYF. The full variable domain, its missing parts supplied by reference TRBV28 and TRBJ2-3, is DVKVTQSSRYLVKRTGEKVFLECVQDMDHENMFWYRQDPGLGLRLIYFSYDVKMKEKGDIPEGYSVSREKKERFSLILESASTNQTSMYLCASSFLGGRRSDTQYFGPGTRLTVL.

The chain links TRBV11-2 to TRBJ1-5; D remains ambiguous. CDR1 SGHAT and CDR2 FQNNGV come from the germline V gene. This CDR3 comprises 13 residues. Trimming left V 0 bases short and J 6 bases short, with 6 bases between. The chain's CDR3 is CASSLDQVQPQHF. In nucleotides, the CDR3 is TGTGCCAGCAGCTTAGATCAGGTTCAGCCCCAGCATTTT.